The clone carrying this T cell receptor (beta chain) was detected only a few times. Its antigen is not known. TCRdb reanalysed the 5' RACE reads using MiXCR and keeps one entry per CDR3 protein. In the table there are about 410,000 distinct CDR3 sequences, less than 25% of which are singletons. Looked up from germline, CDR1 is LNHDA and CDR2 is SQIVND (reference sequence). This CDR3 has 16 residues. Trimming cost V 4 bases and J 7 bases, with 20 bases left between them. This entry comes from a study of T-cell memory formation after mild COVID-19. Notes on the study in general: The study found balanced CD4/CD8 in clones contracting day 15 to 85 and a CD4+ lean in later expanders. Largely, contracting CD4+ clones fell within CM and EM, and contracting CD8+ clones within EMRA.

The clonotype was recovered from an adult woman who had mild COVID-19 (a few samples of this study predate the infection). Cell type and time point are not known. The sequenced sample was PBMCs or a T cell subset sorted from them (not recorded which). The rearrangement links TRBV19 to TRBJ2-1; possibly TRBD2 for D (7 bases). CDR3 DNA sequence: TGTGCCAGTAGTAGCCTCCTGGGGGGGCGAAGGAATGAGCAGTTCTTC. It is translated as CASSSLLGGRRNEQFF.